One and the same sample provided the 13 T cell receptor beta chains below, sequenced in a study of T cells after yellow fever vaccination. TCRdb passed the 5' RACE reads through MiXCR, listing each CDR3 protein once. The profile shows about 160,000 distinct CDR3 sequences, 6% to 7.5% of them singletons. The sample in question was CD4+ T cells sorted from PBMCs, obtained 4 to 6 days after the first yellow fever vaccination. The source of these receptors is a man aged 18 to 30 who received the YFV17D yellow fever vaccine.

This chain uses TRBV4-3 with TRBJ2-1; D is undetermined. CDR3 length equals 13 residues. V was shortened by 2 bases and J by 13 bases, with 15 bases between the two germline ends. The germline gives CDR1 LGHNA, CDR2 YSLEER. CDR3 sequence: CASSQTGRTTQFF. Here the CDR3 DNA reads TGCGCCAGCAGCCAAACCGGACGGACGACCCAGTTCTTC.

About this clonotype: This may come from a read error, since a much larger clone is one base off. CDR3 in DNA: TGTACCAGCAGTCCGGGACGCGAGACTGGGCAGTTCTTC. Its translation is CTSSPGRETGQFF. The V and J genes are TRBV12-3 or TRBV12-4 and TRBJ2-1; D is tentatively TRBD1 or TRBD2 (5 bases each). The CDR3 length is 13 residues.

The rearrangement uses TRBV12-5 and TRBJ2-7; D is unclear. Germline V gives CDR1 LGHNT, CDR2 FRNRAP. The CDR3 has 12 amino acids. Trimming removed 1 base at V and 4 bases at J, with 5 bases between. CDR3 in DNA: TGTGCTAGTGGTTTGGGAATTTACGAGCAGTACTTC. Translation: CASGLGIYEQYF.

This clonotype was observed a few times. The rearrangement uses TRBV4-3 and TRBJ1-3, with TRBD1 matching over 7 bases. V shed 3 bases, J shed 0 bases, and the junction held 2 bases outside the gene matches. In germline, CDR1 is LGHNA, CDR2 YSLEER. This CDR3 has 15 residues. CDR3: CASSQTGTSGNTIYF. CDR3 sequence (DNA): TGCGCCAGCAGCCAGACAGGGACCTCTGGAAACACCATATATTTT.

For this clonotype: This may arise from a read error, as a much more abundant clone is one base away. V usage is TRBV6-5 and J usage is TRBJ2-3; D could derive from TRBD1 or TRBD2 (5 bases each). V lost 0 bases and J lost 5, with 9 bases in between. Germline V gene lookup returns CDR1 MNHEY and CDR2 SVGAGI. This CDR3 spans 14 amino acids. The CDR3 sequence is CASSYSRGRDTQYF. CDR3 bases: TGTGCCAGCAGTTACTCGAGGGGAAGAGATACGCAGTATTTT.

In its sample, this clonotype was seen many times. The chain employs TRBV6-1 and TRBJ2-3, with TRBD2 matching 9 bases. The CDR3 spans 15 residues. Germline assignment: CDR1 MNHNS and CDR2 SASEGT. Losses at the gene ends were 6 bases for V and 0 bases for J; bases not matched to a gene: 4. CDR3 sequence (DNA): TGTGCCAGCAGGGATAGCGGGGGTAGCACAGATACGCAGTATTTT. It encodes CASRDSGGSTDTQYF.

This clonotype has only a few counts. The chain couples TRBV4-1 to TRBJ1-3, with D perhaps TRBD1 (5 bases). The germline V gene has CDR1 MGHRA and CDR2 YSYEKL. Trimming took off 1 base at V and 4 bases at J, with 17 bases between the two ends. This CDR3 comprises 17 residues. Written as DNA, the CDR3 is TGCGCCAGCAGCCAAGTCCTCTCTAGGGGTCGGGGAAACACCATATATTTT. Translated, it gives CASSQVLSRGRGNTIYF.

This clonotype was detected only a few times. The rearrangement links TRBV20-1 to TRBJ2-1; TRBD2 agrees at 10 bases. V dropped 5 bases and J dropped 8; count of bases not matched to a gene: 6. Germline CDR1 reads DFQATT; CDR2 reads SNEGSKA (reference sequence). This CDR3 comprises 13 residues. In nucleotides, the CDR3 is TGCAGTGCTCGTAGCGGGGGGCCTGATGAGCAGTTCTTC. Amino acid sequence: CSARSGGPDEQFF.

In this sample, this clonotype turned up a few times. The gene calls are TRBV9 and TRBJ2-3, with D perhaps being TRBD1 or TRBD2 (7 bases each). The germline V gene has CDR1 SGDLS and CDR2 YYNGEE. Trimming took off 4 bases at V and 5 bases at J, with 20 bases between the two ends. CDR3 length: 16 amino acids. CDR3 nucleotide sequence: TGTGCCAGCAGCAAAGCCTCAGGGGGGGGCCTAGATACGCAGTATTTT. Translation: CASSKASGGGLDTQYF.

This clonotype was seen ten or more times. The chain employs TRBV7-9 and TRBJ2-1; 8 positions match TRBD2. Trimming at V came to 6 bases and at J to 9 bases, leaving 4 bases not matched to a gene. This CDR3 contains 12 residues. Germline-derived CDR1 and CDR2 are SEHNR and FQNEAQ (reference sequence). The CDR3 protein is CASSLTSGEQFF. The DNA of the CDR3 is TGTGCCAGCAGTCTTACTAGCGGTGAGCAGTTCTTC.

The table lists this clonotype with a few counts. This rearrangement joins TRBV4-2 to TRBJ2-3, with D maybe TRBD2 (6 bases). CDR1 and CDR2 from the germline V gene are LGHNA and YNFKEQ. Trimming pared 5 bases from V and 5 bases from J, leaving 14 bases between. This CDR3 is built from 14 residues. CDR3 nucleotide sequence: TGTGCCAGCAGCTACGGATTCGGGGGAGATACGCAGTATTTT. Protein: CASSYGFGGDTQYF.

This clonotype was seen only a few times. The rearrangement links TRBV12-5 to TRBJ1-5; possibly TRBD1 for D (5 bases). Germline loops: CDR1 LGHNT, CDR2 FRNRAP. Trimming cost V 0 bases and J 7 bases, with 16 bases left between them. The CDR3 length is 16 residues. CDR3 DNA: TGTGCTAGTGGTTTGGTTGCGGGGCGCGTCCGACAGCCCCAGCATTTT. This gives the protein CASGLVAGRVRQPQHF.

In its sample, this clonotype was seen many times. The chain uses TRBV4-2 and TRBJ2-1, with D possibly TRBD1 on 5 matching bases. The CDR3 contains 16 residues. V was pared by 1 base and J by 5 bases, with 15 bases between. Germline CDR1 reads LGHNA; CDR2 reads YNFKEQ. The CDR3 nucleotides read TGTGCCAGCAGCCAAGGGGATAGGGGCAGGGACAATGAGCAGTTCTTC. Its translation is CASSQGDRGRDNEQFF.